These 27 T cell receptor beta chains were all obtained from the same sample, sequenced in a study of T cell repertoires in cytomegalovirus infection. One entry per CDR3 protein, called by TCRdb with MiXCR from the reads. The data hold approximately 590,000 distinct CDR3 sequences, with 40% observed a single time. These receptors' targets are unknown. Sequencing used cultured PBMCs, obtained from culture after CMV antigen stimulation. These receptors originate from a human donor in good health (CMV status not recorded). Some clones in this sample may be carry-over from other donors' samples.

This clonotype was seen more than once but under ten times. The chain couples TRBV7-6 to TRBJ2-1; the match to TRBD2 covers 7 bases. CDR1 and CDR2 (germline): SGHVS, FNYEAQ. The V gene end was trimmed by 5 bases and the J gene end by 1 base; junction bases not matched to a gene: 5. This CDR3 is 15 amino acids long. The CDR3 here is CASSPPSGSYNEQFF. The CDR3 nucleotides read TGTGCCAGCAGCCCGCCTAGCGGTTCCTACAATGAGCAGTTCTTC.

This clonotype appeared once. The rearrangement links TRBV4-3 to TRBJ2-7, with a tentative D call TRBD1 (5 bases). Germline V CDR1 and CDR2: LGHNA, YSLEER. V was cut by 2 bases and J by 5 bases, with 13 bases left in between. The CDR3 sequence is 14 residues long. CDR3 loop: CASSQLVGANEQYF. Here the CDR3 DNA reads TGCGCCAGCAGCCAACTTGTTGGGGCCAACGAGCAGTACTTC.

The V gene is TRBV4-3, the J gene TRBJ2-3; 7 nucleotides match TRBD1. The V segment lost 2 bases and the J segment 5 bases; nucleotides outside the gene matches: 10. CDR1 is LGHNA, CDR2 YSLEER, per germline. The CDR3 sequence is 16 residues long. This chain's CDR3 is CASSQTWDSLGDTQYF. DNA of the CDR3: TGCGCCAGCAGCCAAACCTGGGACAGCCTGGGAGATACGCAGTATTTT.

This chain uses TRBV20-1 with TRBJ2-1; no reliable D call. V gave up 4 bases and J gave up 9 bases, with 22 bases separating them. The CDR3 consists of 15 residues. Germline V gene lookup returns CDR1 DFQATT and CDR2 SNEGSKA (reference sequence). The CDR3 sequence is CSATLDPPAHGEQFF. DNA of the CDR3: TGCAGTGCTACCCTGGACCCTCCCGCCCACGGTGAGCAGTTCTTC.

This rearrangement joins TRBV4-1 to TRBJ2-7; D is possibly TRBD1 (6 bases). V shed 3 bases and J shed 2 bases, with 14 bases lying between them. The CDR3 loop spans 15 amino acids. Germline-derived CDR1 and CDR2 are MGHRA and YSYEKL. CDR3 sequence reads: CASSHPVRGAYEQYF. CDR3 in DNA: TGCGCCAGCAGCCACCCTGTCAGGGGAGCCTACGAGCAGTACTTC.

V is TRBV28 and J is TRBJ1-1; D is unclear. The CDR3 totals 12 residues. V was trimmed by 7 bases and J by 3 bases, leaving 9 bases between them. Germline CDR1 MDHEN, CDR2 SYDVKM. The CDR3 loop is CASTSGDTEAFF. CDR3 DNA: TGTGCCAGCACCAGCGGGGACACTGAAGCTTTCTTT.

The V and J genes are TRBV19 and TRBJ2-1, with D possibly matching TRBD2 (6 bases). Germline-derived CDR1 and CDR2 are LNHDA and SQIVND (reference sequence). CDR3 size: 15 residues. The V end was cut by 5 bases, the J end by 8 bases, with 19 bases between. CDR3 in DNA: TGTGCCAGTAGTGTAAGCACGGGAGCTTTCGATGAGCAGTTCTTC. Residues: CASSVSTGAFDEQFF.

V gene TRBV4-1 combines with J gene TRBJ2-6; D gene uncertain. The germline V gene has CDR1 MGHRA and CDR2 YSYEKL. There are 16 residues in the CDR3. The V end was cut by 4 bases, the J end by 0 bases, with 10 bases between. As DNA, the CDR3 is TGCGCCAGCAGCCGTACCCCTCGCTCTGGGGCCAACGTCCTGACTTTC. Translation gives CASSRTPRSGANVLTF.

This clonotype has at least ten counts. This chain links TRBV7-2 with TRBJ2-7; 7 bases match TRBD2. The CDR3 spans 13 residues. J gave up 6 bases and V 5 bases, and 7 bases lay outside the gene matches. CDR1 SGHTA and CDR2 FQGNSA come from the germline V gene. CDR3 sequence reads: CASSLQPGGEQYF. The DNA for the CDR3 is TGTGCCAGCAGCCTACAACCGGGGGGCGAGCAGTACTTC.

CDR3 in DNA: TGTGCCATCAGTTCCGGGACTACCCACAATGAGCAGTTCTTC. Its protein product is CAISSGTTHNEQFF. The chain joins TRBV10-3 to TRBJ2-1, with 7 bases lining up with TRBD2. Germline V CDR1 and CDR2: ENHRY, SYGVKD. With 5 bases clipped from V and 5 bases from J, the junction kept 6 bases outside the gene matches. The CDR3 is 14 residues long.

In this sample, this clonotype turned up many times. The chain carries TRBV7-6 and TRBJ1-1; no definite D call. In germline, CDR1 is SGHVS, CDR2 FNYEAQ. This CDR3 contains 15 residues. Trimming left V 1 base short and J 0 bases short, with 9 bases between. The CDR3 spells CASSLVAGMNTEAFF. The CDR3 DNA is TGTGCCAGCAGCTTAGTAGCGGGAATGAACACTGAAGCTTTCTTT.

This chain's CDR3 is CASSQEGGIDEQYF. In DNA form, the CDR3 reads TGCGCCAGCAGCCAAGAGGGGGGTATCGACGAGCAGTACTTC. J is TRBJ2-7 and V is TRBV4-3; maybe TRBD2 (6 bases). CDR3 length equals 14 residues. CDR1 is LGHNA, CDR2 YSLEER, per germline. V was clipped by 0 bases and J by 5 bases, with 11 bases between them.

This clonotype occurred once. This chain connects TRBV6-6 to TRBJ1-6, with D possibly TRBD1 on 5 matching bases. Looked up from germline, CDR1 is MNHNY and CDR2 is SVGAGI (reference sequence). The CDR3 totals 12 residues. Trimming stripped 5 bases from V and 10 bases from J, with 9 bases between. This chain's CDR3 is CASSTRESPLHF. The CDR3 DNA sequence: TGTGCCAGCAGTACCAGGGAGTCACCCCTCCACTTT.

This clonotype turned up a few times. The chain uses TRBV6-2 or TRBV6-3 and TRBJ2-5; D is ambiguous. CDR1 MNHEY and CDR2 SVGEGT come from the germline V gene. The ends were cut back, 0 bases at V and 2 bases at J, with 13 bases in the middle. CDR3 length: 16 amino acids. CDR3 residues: CASSYSIRGDQETQYF. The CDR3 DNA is TGTGCCAGCAGTTACTCGATACGTGGGGATCAAGAGACCCAGTACTTC.

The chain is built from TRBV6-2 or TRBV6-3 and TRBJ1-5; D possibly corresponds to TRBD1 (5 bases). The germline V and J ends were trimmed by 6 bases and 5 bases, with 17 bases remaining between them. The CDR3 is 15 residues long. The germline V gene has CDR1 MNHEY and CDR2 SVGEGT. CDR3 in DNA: TGTGCCAGCAGCCGAGGGTCCCGGGGCCATCAGCCCCAGCATTTT. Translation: CASSRGSRGHQPQHF.

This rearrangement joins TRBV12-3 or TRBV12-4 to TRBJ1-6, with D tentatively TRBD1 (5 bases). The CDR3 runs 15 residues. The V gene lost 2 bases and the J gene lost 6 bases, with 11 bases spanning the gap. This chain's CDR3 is CASSLIGDRNSPLHF. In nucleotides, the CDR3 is TGTGCCAGCAGTTTAATCGGGGACCGTAATTCACCCCTCCACTTT.

The CDR3 region has the DNA TGTGCCAGCAGCTTACACTCCCTGTCCTACGAGCAGTACTTC. Its protein is CASSLHSLSYEQYF. The chain recombines TRBV11-2 with TRBJ2-7, with unresolved D. The CDR3 extends over 14 amino acids. The V gene's germline CDR1 is SGHAT and CDR2 FQNNGV. Trimming left V 2 bases short and J 1 base short, with 9 bases between.

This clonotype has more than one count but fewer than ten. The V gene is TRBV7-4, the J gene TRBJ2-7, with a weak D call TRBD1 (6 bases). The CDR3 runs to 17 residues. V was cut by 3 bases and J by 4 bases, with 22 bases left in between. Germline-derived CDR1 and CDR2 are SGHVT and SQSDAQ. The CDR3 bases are TGTGCCAGCAGCTTGGGACCCCCCAGGGGAAGCGGTTACGAGCAGTACTTC. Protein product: CASSLGPPRGSGYEQYF.

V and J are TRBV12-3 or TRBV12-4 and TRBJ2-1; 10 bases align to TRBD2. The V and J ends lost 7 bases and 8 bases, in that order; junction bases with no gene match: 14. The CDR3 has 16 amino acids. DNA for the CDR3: TGTGCCAGCAACCAACAGCGGGGGGGCCGGGTATATGAGCAGTTCTTC. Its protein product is CASNQQRGGRVYEQFF.

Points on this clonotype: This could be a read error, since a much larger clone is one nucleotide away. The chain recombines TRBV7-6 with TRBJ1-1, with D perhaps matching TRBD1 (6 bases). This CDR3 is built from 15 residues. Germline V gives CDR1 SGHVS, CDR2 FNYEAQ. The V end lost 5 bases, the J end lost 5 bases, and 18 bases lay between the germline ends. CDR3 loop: CASSPRTGRNTEAFF. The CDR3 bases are TGTGCCAGCAGCCCCCGTACAGGGAGAAATACTGAAGCTTTCTTT.

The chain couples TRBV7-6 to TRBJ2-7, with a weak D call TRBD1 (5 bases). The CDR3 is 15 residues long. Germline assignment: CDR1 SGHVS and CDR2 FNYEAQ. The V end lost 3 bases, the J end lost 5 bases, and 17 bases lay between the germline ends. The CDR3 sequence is CASSFGDSSLDEQYF. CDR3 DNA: TGTGCCAGCAGCTTCGGAGACAGTTCTCTCGACGAGCAGTACTTC.

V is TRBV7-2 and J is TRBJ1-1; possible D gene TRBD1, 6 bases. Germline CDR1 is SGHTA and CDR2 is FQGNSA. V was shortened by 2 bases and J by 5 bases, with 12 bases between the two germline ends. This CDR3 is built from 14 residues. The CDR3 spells CASSLLGGFTEAFF. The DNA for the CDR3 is TGTGCCAGCAGCTTACTTGGGGGCTTTACTGAAGCTTTCTTT.

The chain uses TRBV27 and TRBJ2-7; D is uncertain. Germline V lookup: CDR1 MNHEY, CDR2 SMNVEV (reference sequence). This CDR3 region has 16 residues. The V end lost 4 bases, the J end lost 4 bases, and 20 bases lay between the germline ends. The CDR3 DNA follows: TGTGCCAGCAGTTCTCGGACCCCCCTCTCTTATTACGAGCAGTACTTC. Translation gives CASSSRTPLSYYEQYF.

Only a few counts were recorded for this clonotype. The CDR3 protein is CASSHPRDGQPYEQYF. CDR3 sequence (DNA): TGTGCCAGCAGCCACCCCCGGGACGGACAACCCTACGAGCAGTACTTC. This rearrangement joins TRBV2 to TRBJ2-7, with D perhaps TRBD1 or TRBD2 (5 bases each). Germline V gene data show CDR1 as SNHLY and CDR2 as FYNNEI. The germline V and J ends were trimmed by 6 bases and 2 bases, with 20 bases remaining between them. The CDR3 is 16 residues long.

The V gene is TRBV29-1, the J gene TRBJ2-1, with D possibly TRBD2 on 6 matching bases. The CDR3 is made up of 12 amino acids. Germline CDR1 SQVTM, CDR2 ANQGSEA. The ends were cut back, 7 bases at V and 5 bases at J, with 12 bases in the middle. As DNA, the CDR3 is TGCAGCGGGCTAGCGTGGGACAATGAGCAGTTCTTC. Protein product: CSGLAWDNEQFF.

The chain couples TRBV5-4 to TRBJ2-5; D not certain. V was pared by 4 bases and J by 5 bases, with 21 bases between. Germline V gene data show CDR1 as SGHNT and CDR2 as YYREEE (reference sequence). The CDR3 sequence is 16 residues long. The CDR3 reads CASSPPGPDWQETQYF. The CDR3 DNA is TGTGCCAGCAGCCCCCCCGGCCCCGACTGGCAGGAGACCCAGTACTTC.

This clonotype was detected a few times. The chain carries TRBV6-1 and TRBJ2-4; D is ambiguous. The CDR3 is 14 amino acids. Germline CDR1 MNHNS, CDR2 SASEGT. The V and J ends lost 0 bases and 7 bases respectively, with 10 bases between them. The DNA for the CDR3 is TGTGCCAGCAGTGAAGCCACTGCTATGAACATTCAGTACTTC. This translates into CASSEATAMNIQYF.